These 14 T cell receptor beta chains were sequenced from one sample in a study of CD8+CD57+ T cells in acquired aplastic anemia. Genomic DNA provided the template from which TCR beta VDJ and CDR3 profiles were obtained. TCRdb re-called the reads through MiXCR, storing one row per CDR3 protein. The sample records about 130,000 distinct CDR3 sequences, roughly 50% being singletons. Sequences were obtained from sorted CD4+, CD8+, or CD8+CD57+ T cells (not recorded which) from PBMCs. All receptors come from a human donor in good health, serving as a control.

This clonotype was found many times. The rearrangement links TRBV12-3 or TRBV12-4 to TRBJ1-4; a weak D match, TRBD1 (6 bases). The CDR3 length is 15 residues. Trimming removed 3 bases from V and 2 bases from J, with 10 bases in between. Here the CDR3 DNA reads TGTGCCAGCAGTTTTATGGGGGCTACTAATGAAAAACTGTTTTTT. Translation gives CASSFMGATNEKLFF.

In this sample, this clonotype turned up many times. V gene TRBV7-2 combines with J gene TRBJ1-6; weak D call: TRBD1 (5 bases). The CDR3 covers 17 residues. V was trimmed by 5 bases and J by 10 bases, leaving 24 bases between them. The germline CDR1 and CDR2 sequences are SGHTA and FQGNSA. The CDR3 sequence is CASSPAGLPGSSSPLHF. The DNA of the CDR3 is TGTGCCAGCAGCCCAGCGGGACTTCCCGGTTCATCGTCACCCCTCCACTTT.

The V and J genes are TRBV7-8 and TRBJ2-7, with TRBD1 as a possible D gene (6 bases). The germline V and J ends were trimmed by 6 bases and 4 bases, with 19 bases remaining between them. This CDR3 has 15 amino acids. Germline V gives CDR1 SGHVS, CDR2 FQNEAQ. The CDR3 DNA reads as TGTGCCAGCAGTTTATCACAGGGATATCCTTACGAGCAGTACTTC. Residues: CASSLSQGYPYEQYF.

This clonotype came up many times. The V gene is TRBV5-1, the J gene TRBJ1-2; D not resolved. Trimming removed 5 bases at V and 8 bases at J, with 19 bases between. Germline V gene data show CDR1 as SGHRS and CDR2 as YFSETQ. CDR3 length: 14 residues. DNA for the CDR3: TGCGCCAGCAGGCCCCCCCGGGATGTCGGGGGCTACACCTTC. This sequence encodes CASRPPRDVGGYTF.

V is TRBV15 and J is TRBJ1-1, with D perhaps TRBD1 (5 bases). This CDR3 is built from 13 residues. In germline, CDR1 is LNHNV, CDR2 YYDKDF (reference sequence). Trimming shortened V by 3 bases and J by 10 bases, and 15 bases separated the two germline ends. The CDR3 region has the DNA TGTGCCACCAGCAGGGAACCCTCAGGGTTAGCTTTCTTT. Its translation: CATSREPSGLAFF.

The chain links TRBV6-1 to TRBJ2-3; 9 bases agree with TRBD1. Germline CDR1 MNHNS, CDR2 SASEGT. V shed 10 bases and J 4 bases; nucleotides not matched to a gene: 3. CDR3 length equals 12 residues. The CDR3 nucleotides read TGTGCCACCGGACAGGGGCCAGATACGCAGTATTTT. Encoded protein: CATGQGPDTQYF.

V usage is TRBV4-1 and J usage is TRBJ2-5; D possibly corresponds to TRBD1 (5 bases). Matching the DNA end better, TRBJ2-7 makes the J call doubtful. Germline CDR1 MGHRA, CDR2 YSYEKL. This CDR3 is built from 16 residues. In nucleotides, the CDR3 is TGCGCCAGCAGCCAAGGTCTATGGCAGGGTAACTACGAGCAGTACTTC. It is translated as CASSQGLWQGNYEQYF.

This clonotype occurred a few times. The CDR3 bases are TGTGCCAGCAGAACCCCGGGACTAGCGGGGTTCAGCTCCTACGAGCAGTACTTC. Translated, it gives CASRTPGLAGFSSYEQYF. The gene calls are TRBV10-3 and TRBJ2-7; 13 bases align to TRBD2. Trimming at V came to 10 bases and at J to 0 bases, leaving 15 bases not matched to a gene. CDR1 is ENHRY, CDR2 SYGVKD, per germline. The CDR3 has 18 residues.

Many counts were recorded for this clonotype. This chain uses TRBV5-8 with TRBJ2-7; the match to TRBD2 covers 8 bases. Unmatched junction bases numbered 9, after V lost 4 bases and J lost 3 bases. The CDR3 extends over 15 amino acids. The germline CDR1 and CDR2 sequences are SGHTS and YDEGEE. The CDR3 DNA reads as TGTGCCAGCAGCCCCGGGGGGGCCTTGGTCTACGAGCAGTACTTC. This gives the protein CASSPGGALVYEQYF. The full variable domain, with the rest looked up from reference TRBV5-8 and TRBJ2-7, is EAGVTQSPTHLIKTRGQQATLRCSPISGHTSVYWYQQALGLGLQFLLWYDEGEERNRGNFPPRFSGRQFPNYSSELNVNALELEDSALYLCASSPGGALVYEQYFGPGTRLTVT.

In its sample, this clonotype was seen a few times. The V gene is TRBV6-1, the J gene TRBJ2-1, with 13 bases matching TRBD2. V shed 5 bases, J shed 8 bases, and the junction held 12 bases outside the gene matches. From germline, CDR1 is MNHNS and CDR2 SASEGT. CDR3 size: 17 residues. As DNA, the CDR3 is TGTGCCAGCAGTACTACTAGCGGGGGGGCGAAACTCTATGAGCAGTTCTTC. Its translation: CASSTTSGGAKLYEQFF.

This clonotype was recorded a few times. The conserved final phenylalanine or tryptophan is absent from the CDR3, which likely points to a read error. The chain employs TRBV19 and TRBJ2-2; no clear D gene. The length of the CDR3 is 14 residues. Germline V gene lookup returns CDR1 LNHDA and CDR2 SQIVND (reference sequence). Trimming shortened V by 6 bases and J by 3 bases, and 11 bases separated the two germline ends. The CDR3 protein is CASSQCSYTGELFC. In nucleotides, the CDR3 is TGTGCCAGTAGCCAATGTTCCTACACCGGGGAGCTGTTTTGT.

Here the CDR3 reads CAISQDRVYGYTF. The CDR3 DNA is TGTGCCATCAGCCAAGACAGGGTCTATGGCTACACCTTC. V is TRBV10-3 and J is TRBJ1-2, with 7 bases aligning to TRBD1. V gave up 6 bases and J gave up 4 bases; unmatched junction bases: 5. Germline V gene lookup returns CDR1 ENHRY and CDR2 SYGVKD. The CDR3 loop spans 13 amino acids.

J is TRBJ2-3 and V is TRBV20-1; D remains unclear. The ends were cut back, 1 base at V and 2 bases at J, with 7 bases in the middle. This CDR3 contains 13 residues. Germline lookup yields CDR1 DFQATT and CDR2 SNEGSKA (reference sequence). The CDR3 sequence is CSARGLSTDTQYF. The CDR3 coding sequence is TGCAGTGCTAGAGGGCTATCCACAGATACGCAGTATTTT.

This chain uses TRBV19 with TRBJ1-1; perhaps TRBD1 as D (5 bases). The germline gives CDR1 LNHDA, CDR2 SQIVND (reference sequence). CDR3 length: 13 residues. The V gene lost 8 bases and the J gene lost 6 bases, with 16 bases spanning the gap. CDR3 nucleotide sequence: TGTGCCAGTCAGGCAGGGCGCGTCCCTGAAGCTTTCTTT. Protein sequence: CASQAGRVPEAFF.